This passage covers 20 T cell receptor beta chains from one sample sequenced in a study of control samples from healthy donors and cancer patients. Only in-frame clones appear in the TCRdb table, and some are missing; sequencing was by immunoSEQ multiplex PCR. The sample has about 96,000 clones; approximately 95% are singletons. Specimen: blood. The receptor set was obtained from a man between 18 and 35 years old in good health.

This chain uses TRBV7-9 with TRBJ2-1; 9 bases are a match to TRBD2. With V trimmed by 5 bases and J by 4 bases, 12 bases remained unmatched. The CDR3 totals 17 residues. The germline gives CDR1 SEHNR, CDR2 FQNEAQ (reference sequence). Here the CDR3 DNA reads TGTGCCAGCAGCCCAACCAGCGGGGGGACTTATTACAATGAGCAGTTCTTC. This gives the protein CASSPTSGGTYYNEQFF.

The rearrangement links TRBV7-2 to TRBJ1-1; 7 nucleotides match TRBD1. CDR1 is SGHTA, CDR2 FQGNSA, per germline. CDR3 length: 15 residues. V gave up 1 base and J gave up 2 bases; unmatched junction bases: 4. The CDR3 DNA sequence: TGTGCCAGCAGCTTAGTAGGGACAGCCAACACTGAAGCTTTCTTT. Protein sequence: CASSLVGTANTEAFF.

The chain combines TRBV5-1 with TRBJ1-3; perhaps TRBD1 as D (5 bases). Trimming shortened V by 2 bases and J by 3 bases, and 9 bases separated the two germline ends. Germline CDR1 and CDR2: SGHRS and YFSETQ. This CDR3 has 14 amino acids. The CDR3 DNA reads TGCGCCAGCAGCTTAGGGACGGTTGGAAACACCATATATTTT. This gives the protein CASSLGTVGNTIYF.

The chain carries TRBV6-5 and TRBJ1-2; 8 nucleotides agree with TRBD1. With 4 bases clipped from V and 6 bases from J, the junction kept 4 bases outside the gene matches. The CDR3 has 13 residues. The germline CDR1 and CDR2 sequences are MNHEY and SVGAGI. The DNA for the CDR3 is TGTGCCAGCAGTTCCCAGGGGGCGGATGGCTACACCTTC. It specifies CASSSQGADGYTF.

This clone showed up just once. The chain carries TRBV7-2 and TRBJ2-7; D might be TRBD1 (6 bases). Germline loops: CDR1 SGHTA, CDR2 FQGNSA. V was shortened by 2 bases and J by 5 bases, with 10 bases between the two germline ends. The CDR3 runs to 13 residues. CDR3 coding DNA: TGTGCCAGCAGCTTAAACAGGGCCGACGAGCAGTACTTC. Its protein product is CASSLNRADEQYF.

The J gene is TRBJ1-1, the V gene TRBV25-1; no clear D. The length of the CDR3 is 16 residues. V lost 3 bases, J lost 1 base, and 15 bases lay in between. Germline values: CDR1 MGHDK, CDR2 SYGVNS. The CDR3 coding sequence is TGTGCCAGCAGTGAGGAGGGAGGCTGGAAGAACACTGAAGCTTTCTTT. Protein product: CASSEEGGWKNTEAFF.

V and J are TRBV20-1 and TRBJ1-4; maybe TRBD1 (6 bases). The CDR3 totals 14 residues. V lost 3 bases to trimming and J lost 6 bases, with 14 bases between them. Germline CDR1 DFQATT, CDR2 SNEGSKA (reference sequence). This CDR3 reads CSASFGGPDEKLFF. CDR3 coding DNA: TGCAGTGCTAGTTTCGGGGGGCCGGATGAAAAACTGTTTTTT.

This sequence joins TRBV15 and TRBJ1-5; D gene ambiguous. Germline lookup yields CDR1 LNHNV and CDR2 YYDKDF (reference sequence). Trimming took off 0 bases at V and 9 bases at J, with 15 bases between the two ends. There are 15 residues in the CDR3. CDR3 loop: CATSRERYEPRPQHF. The CDR3 DNA sequence: TGTGCCACCAGCAGAGAGAGATACGAACCGAGGCCCCAGCATTTT.

The chain uses TRBV7-2 and TRBJ1-1, with D perhaps TRBD1 (5 bases). Trimming removed 1 base from V and 10 bases from J, with 25 bases in between. Germline CDR1 is SGHTA and CDR2 is FQGNSA. This CDR3 has 17 amino acids. The CDR3 spells CASSLVQGDSLVGGAFF. The CDR3 DNA reads TGTGCCAGCAGCTTAGTTCAAGGAGACAGTTTAGTCGGGGGAGCTTTCTTT.

CDR3 sequence: CASSFGVDTGELFF. The CDR3 bases are TGTGCCAGCAGCTTCGGTGTGGACACCGGGGAGCTGTTTTTT. The V gene is TRBV11-1, the J gene TRBJ2-2; no clear D gene. This CDR3 contains 14 residues. The germline V gene encodes CDR1 SGHAT and CDR2 FQDESV (reference sequence). V was pared by 3 bases and J by 3 bases, with 8 bases between.

The chain is built from TRBV18 and TRBJ2-2, with 10 positions matching TRBD2. The CDR3 consists of 19 residues. Losses at the gene ends were 3 bases for V and 3 bases for J; bases not matched to a gene: 13. Germline V CDR1 and CDR2: KGHSH, LQKENI. This chain's CDR3 is CASSPRTSGTRPYTGELFF. The CDR3 nucleotides are TGTGCCAGCTCACCCCGGACTAGCGGCACGAGGCCCTACACCGGGGAGCTGTTTTTT.

V is TRBV7-2 and J is TRBJ2-1; TRBD2 might be the D (5 bases). Trimming took 3 bases from V and 5 from J, leaving 14 bases between them. Germline CDR1 SGHTA, CDR2 FQGNSA. The CDR3 length is 15 residues. The DNA for the CDR3 is TGTGCCAGCAGCTTCATATTCGGGGTTGACAATGAGCAGTTCTTC. Protein: CASSFIFGVDNEQFF. The full variable domain, completed using reference TRBV7-2 and TRBJ2-1, is GAGVSQSPSNKVTEKGKDVELRCDPISGHTALYWYRQSLGQGLEFLIYFQGNSAPDKSGLPSDRFSAERTGGSVSTLTIQRTQQEDSAVYLCASSFIFGVDNEQFFGPGTRLTVL.

Only one count was recorded for this clone. This chain links TRBV7-2 with TRBJ1-2; D gene ambiguous. Germline V gives CDR1 SGHTA, CDR2 FQGNSA. Trimming removed 5 bases from V and 0 bases from J, with 16 bases in between. The CDR3 runs to 16 residues. The CDR3 DNA reads TGTGCCAGCAGCGGGGTCCTGACCGCGACTAACTATGGCTACACCTTC. Protein product: CASSGVLTATNYGYTF.

This chain connects TRBV2 to TRBJ1-6; D unclear. The V end was cut by 7 bases, the J end by 8 bases, with 15 bases between. The germline V gene encodes CDR1 SNHLY and CDR2 FYNNEI. CDR3 size: 14 residues. CDR3 loop: CASTRWPNDSPLHF. For the CDR3, the DNA is TGTGCCAGCACCCGGTGGCCAAATGATTCACCCCTCCACTTT. Full variable domain (remainder filled in from reference TRBV2 and TRBJ1-6): EPEVTQTPSHQVTQMGQEVILRCVPISNHLYFYWYRQILGQKVEFLVSFYNNEISEKSEIFDDQFSVERPDGSNFTLKIRSTKLEDSAMYFCASTRWPNDSPLHFGNGTRLTVT.

The chain combines TRBV25-1 with TRBJ2-7; D perhaps matches TRBD1 (6 bases). V lost 5 bases and J 3 bases, leaving 11 bases between the germline ends. From germline, CDR1 is MGHDK and CDR2 SYGVNS. The CDR3 is made up of 13 amino acids. The CDR3 nucleotides are TGTGCCAGCAGTATCCCGGACAGCTACGAGCAGTACTTC. Amino acids: CASSIPDSYEQYF.

The count of this clone is one. V is TRBV6-4 and J is TRBJ2-3; TRBD2 aligns across 9 bases. With V trimmed by 4 bases and J by 3 bases, 5 bases remained unmatched. Per the germline V gene, CDR1 is MRHNA and CDR2 is SNTAGT. This CDR3 region has 15 residues. The CDR3 loop reads CASSAKAGGTDTQYF. In DNA form, the CDR3 reads TGTGCCAGCAGTGCCAAAGCGGGAGGTACAGATACGCAGTATTTT.

This chain connects TRBV10-3 to TRBJ1-2, with 7 bases fitting TRBD1. Germline assignment: CDR1 ENHRY and CDR2 SYGVKD. J gave up 4 bases and V 4 bases, and 18 bases lay outside the gene matches. This CDR3 comprises 18 residues. The DNA of the CDR3 is TGTGCCATCAGTGCGAGAGACCCTGGGACAGACACTTCCTATGGCTACACCTTC. It yields the protein CAISARDPGTDTSYGYTF.

This chain connects TRBV30 to TRBJ2-3; D is undetermined. V was trimmed by 4 bases and J by 2 bases, leaving 10 bases between them. This CDR3 contains 13 residues. Germline V lookup: CDR1 GTSNPN, CDR2 SVGIG (reference sequence). The CDR3 DNA reads TGTGCCTGGACGGGCGGATACACAGATACGCAGTATTTT. Amino acids: CAWTGGYTDTQYF. The full variable domain, in which reference TRBV30 and TRBJ2-3 provide the parts outside the CDR3, is SQTIHQWPATLVQPVGSPLSLECTVEGTSNPNLYWYRQAAGRGLQLLFYSVGIGQISSEVPQNLSASRPQDRQFILSSKKLLLSDSGFYLCAWTGGYTDTQYFGPGTRLTVL.

The genes are TRBV6-5 and TRBJ2-7, with TRBD1 identical over 10 bases. CDR3 size: 15 residues. J was trimmed by 2 bases and V by 5 bases; bases with no gene match: 6. Germline lookup yields CDR1 MNHEY and CDR2 SVGAGI. Here the CDR3 reads CASSRDRGWTYEQYF. The CDR3 nucleotides read TGTGCCAGCAGTCGGGACAGGGGATGGACCTACGAGCAGTACTTC.

The chain is built from TRBV12-3 or TRBV12-4 and TRBJ1-2; 10 bases line up with TRBD1. The CDR3 covers 13 residues. V lost 7 bases to trimming and J lost 4 bases; unmatched junction nucleotides: 3. The CDR3 bases are TGTGCCAGCACTCGGACAGGGGGCTATGGCTACACCTTC. Its translation is CASTRTGGYGYTF.